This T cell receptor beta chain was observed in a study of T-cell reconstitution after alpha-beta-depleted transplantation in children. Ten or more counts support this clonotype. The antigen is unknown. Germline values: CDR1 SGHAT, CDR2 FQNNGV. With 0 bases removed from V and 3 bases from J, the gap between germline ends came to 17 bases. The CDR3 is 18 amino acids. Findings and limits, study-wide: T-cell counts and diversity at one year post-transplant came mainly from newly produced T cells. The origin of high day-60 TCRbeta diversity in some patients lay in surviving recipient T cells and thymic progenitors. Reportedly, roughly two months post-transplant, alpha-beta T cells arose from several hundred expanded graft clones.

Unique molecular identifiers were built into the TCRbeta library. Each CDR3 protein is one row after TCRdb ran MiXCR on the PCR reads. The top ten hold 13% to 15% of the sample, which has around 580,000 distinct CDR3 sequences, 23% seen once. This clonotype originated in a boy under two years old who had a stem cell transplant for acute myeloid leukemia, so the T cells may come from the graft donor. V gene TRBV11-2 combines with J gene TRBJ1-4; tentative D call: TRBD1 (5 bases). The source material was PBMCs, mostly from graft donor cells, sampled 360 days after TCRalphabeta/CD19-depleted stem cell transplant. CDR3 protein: CASSLDPWGVRPNEKLFF. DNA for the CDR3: TGTGCCAGCAGCTTAGACCCCTGGGGGGTACGGCCTAATGAAAAACTGTTTTTT.